Below, 18 T cell receptor beta chains from the same sample are listed, as sequenced in a study of identical twins. TCRdb re-called the 5' RACE reads with MiXCR, one entry per CDR3 protein. This table has about 470,000 distinct CDR3 sequences, 24% appearing once. The same sample was also used in a study of T cells expressing NK-cell markers.

Specimen: CD4+ T cells sorted from blood. The receptors shown here come from a woman under 30 in good health.

The chain couples TRBV20-1 to TRBJ2-5; a weak D match, TRBD2 (5 bases). Germline values: CDR1 DFQATT, CDR2 SNEGSKA (reference sequence). V lost 3 bases to trimming and J lost 3 bases, with 11 bases between them. The length of the CDR3 is 13 residues. CDR3 in amino acids: CSASRLPKETQYF. The CDR3 DNA is TGCAGTGCTAGTCGACTACCCAAAGAGACCCAGTACTTC.

The CDR3 region has the DNA TGCGCCAGCAGTCGTGGTAGCGGGGTTAACAAGTCCTACGAGCAGTACTTC. It translates to CASSRGSGVNKSYEQYF. This sequence joins TRBV23-1 and TRBJ2-7, with TRBD2 matching 8 bases. TRBV23-1 carries the ORF label, with uncertain function. The V segment lost 4 bases and the J segment 1 base; nucleotides outside the gene matches: 12. The CDR3 is 17 amino acids.

This clonotype appeared a few times. This chain joins TRBV20-1 and TRBJ1-1; D call uncertain. This CDR3 is built from 15 residues. The V and J ends lost 0 bases and 0 bases respectively, with 11 bases between them. CDR1 is DFQATT and CDR2 is SNEGSKA in the germline V gene (reference sequence). CDR3 bases: TGCAGTGCTAGAGAAAGAGTGTCTTTGAACACTGAAGCTTTCTTT. It translates to CSARERVSLNTEAFF.

This clonotype was seen at least ten times. V and J are TRBV7-2 and TRBJ1-2, with D possibly matching TRBD1 (5 bases). The CDR3 totals 12 residues. Trimming cost V 5 bases and J 9 bases, with 13 bases left between them. Germline loops: CDR1 SGHTA, CDR2 FQGNSA. In nucleotides, the CDR3 is TGTGCCAGCAGCGTCGGGGGTTGGCGCTACACCTTC. It translates to CASSVGGWRYTF.

The chain carries TRBV7-2 and TRBJ1-3; D is unresolved. V was shortened by 8 bases and J by 2 bases, with 13 bases between the two germline ends. This CDR3 is 14 amino acids long. From germline, CDR1 is SGHTA and CDR2 FQGNSA. CDR3 coding DNA: TGTGCCAGCGGACCTCAAGCGGCTGGAAACACCATATATTTT. This translates into CASGPQAAGNTIYF.

This clonotype was observed a single time. The chain links TRBV5-6 to TRBJ2-1, with 7 nucleotides matching TRBD2. This CDR3 is built from 18 residues. Looked up from germline, CDR1 is SGHDT and CDR2 is YYEEEE. J lost 11 bases, V lost 3 bases, and 23 bases had no gene match. DNA for the CDR3: TGTGCCAGCAGCTGGGTGGTATATGAGGCTAGCGGCCAAAAAAAGCAGTTCTTC. Protein: CASSWVVYEASGQKKQFF.

The rearrangement uses TRBV10-3 and TRBJ2-3, with TRBD1 matching over 7 bases. Trimming at V came to 6 bases and at J to 4 bases, leaving 7 bases not matched to a gene. The CDR3 has 14 amino acids. The germline V gene encodes CDR1 ENHRY and CDR2 SYGVKD. CDR3 amino acids: CAIRETGEADTQYF. Written as DNA, the CDR3 is TGTGCCATCAGGGAAACAGGGGAAGCAGATACGCAGTATTTT.

J is TRBJ2-3 and V is TRBV12-3 or TRBV12-4; D uncertain. V gave up 7 bases and J gave up 1 base, with 9 bases separating them. This CDR3 region has 13 residues. CDR3 DNA: TGTGCCAGCACCCGCCGAGGCACAGATACGCAGTATTTT. Encoded protein: CASTRRGTDTQYF.

The chain uses TRBV27 and TRBJ2-2, with 11 bases fitting TRBD2. Germline V gene sequence: CDR1 MNHEY, CDR2 SMNVEV (reference sequence). V shed 8 bases and J 5 bases; nucleotides not matched to a gene: 4. There are 14 residues in the CDR3. As DNA, the CDR3 is TGTGCCAGCTGGGCTAGCGGGGGGACCGGGGAGCTGTTTTTT. It yields the protein CASWASGGTGELFF.

This clonotype has only a few counts. The rearrangement uses TRBV7-2 and TRBJ1-3; a possible D gene is TRBD1 (5 bases). The CDR3 runs 12 residues. Looked up from germline, CDR1 is SGHTA and CDR2 is FQGNSA. The V and J ends lost 1 base and 7 bases respectively, with 5 bases between them. The CDR3 sequence is CASSLGQNTIYF. The CDR3 nucleotides read TGTGCCAGCAGCTTAGGACAGAACACCATATATTTT.

There are a few counts of this clonotype. The CDR3 nucleotides are TGTGCCAGCAGTTTACAGGAGAACTATGGCTACACCTTC. Translated, it gives CASSLQENYGYTF. The chain employs TRBV12-3 or TRBV12-4 and TRBJ1-2; D is undetermined. This CDR3 region has 13 residues. Trimming removed 2 bases from V and 2 bases from J, with 6 bases in between.

This sequence joins TRBV3-1 and TRBJ2-1; tentatively, D is TRBD2 (5 bases). This CDR3 is 15 amino acids long. Trimming cost V 1 base and J 0 bases, with 7 bases left between them. CDR1 is LGHDT and CDR2 is YNNKEL in the germline V gene (reference sequence). The CDR3 loop is CASSQGGNSYNEQFF. The CDR3 DNA follows: TGTGCCAGCAGCCAAGGAGGGAACTCCTACAATGAGCAGTTCTTC.

The chain employs TRBV20-1 and TRBJ2-7; TRBD2 matches at 11 bases. Germline CDR1 reads DFQATT; CDR2 reads SNEGSKA (reference sequence). This CDR3 spans 13 amino acids. Unmatched junction bases numbered 3, after V lost 3 bases and J lost 5 bases. The CDR3 sequence is CSASILAGDEQYF. CDR3 nucleotides: TGCAGTGCTAGTATACTAGCGGGAGACGAGCAGTACTTC.

The V and J genes are TRBV20-1 and TRBJ2-3; D unclear. This CDR3 has 14 residues. Germline CDR1 DFQATT, CDR2 SNEGSKA (reference sequence). V was pared by 1 base and J by 1 base, with 9 bases between. CDR3 coding DNA: TGCAGTGCTAGAGTGGAGTGGCGCACAGATACGCAGTATTTT. It is translated as CSARVEWRTDTQYF.

This clonotype appeared a few times. The chain is built from TRBV5-1 and TRBJ2-1, with 12 positions matching TRBD1. The germline CDR1 and CDR2 sequences are SGHRS and YFSETQ. With V trimmed by 4 bases and J by 4 bases, 3 bases remained unmatched. CDR3 size: 15 residues. The CDR3 is CASSAGQGAYNEQFF. The CDR3 nucleotides read TGCGCCAGCAGCGCGGGACAGGGGGCTTACAATGAGCAGTTCTTC.

This clonotype was observed a few times. The chain carries TRBV29-1 and TRBJ2-7; a possible D gene is TRBD1 (5 bases). Germline CDR1 reads SQVTM; CDR2 reads ANQGSEA. This CDR3 contains 13 residues. V was pared by 5 bases and J by 6 bases, with 17 bases between. CDR3 nucleotides: TGCAGCGTTTCTCATACAGGCTCCGGCGAGCAGTACTTC. This encodes CSVSHTGSGEQYF.

The chain couples TRBV20-1 to TRBJ1-1, with 8 bases that match TRBD1. CDR1 DFQATT and CDR2 SNEGSKA come from the germline V gene (reference sequence). This CDR3 comprises 13 residues. The ends lost 5 bases at V and 4 bases at J; junction bases unmatched: 6. In nucleotides, the CDR3 is TGCAGTGCTTACCGGGACAGGAGCACTGAAGCTTTCTTT. Translation gives CSAYRDRSTEAFF.

This clonotype was observed a few times. V gene TRBV12-3 or TRBV12-4 combines with J gene TRBJ2-2; 12 nucleotides agree with TRBD2. With 2 bases clipped from V and 4 bases from J, the junction kept 11 bases outside the gene matches. The CDR3 extends over 19 amino acids. The CDR3 loop reads CASSLRGASGRAVTGELFF. The CDR3 DNA follows: TGTGCCAGCAGTTTACGAGGGGCTAGCGGGAGGGCCGTCACCGGGGAGCTGTTTTTT.